The rows below give T cell receptor beta chains drawn from one sample of a study of CD8 T cells in ankylosing spondylitis. TCRdb used MiXCR to reprocess the 5' RACE reads, holding one entry per CDR3 protein. This sample has some 140,000 distinct CDR3 sequences, with roughly 8.4% found just once. Sample: synovial fluid, either unsorted or a sorted T cell fraction (not recorded which). The receptors were sampled from a male donor with ankylosing spondylitis. CDR3s include the opening cysteine and the closing phenylalanine or tryptophan. Fields, in order: J gene, D gene, V gene, clone size, CDR3 protein, CDR3 DNA. A D gene is named only where the DNA matches it firmly. Some rows have no size entry. The others give once, few or many, or a class for an expanded clone.

J: TRBJ2-2
D: TRBD1
V: TRBV24-1
size: -
CDR3: CATNRGGDTGELFF
DNA: TGTGCCACCAACAGGGGCGGTGACACCGGGGAGCTGTTTTTT

J: TRBJ2-3
D: TRBD1
V: TRBV29-1
size: few
CDR3: CSVRQGLNTDTQYF
DNA: TGCAGCGTTAGACAGGGTCTAAACACAGATACGCAGTATTTT

J: TRBJ2-2
D: -
V: TRBV5-1
size: few
CDR3: CASSAQGRRDTGELFF
DNA: TGCGCCAGCAGCGCACAGGGTCGGCGTGACACCGGGGAGCTGTTTTTT

J: TRBJ1-1
D: -
V: TRBV2
size: many
CDR3: CASSEQQGNTEAFF
DNA: TGTGCCAGCAGTGAACAACAGGGGAACACTGAAGCTTTCTTT

J: TRBJ1-4
D: -
V: TRBV2
size: many
CDR3: CASSVPRGEKLFF
DNA: TGTGCCAGCTCGGTCCCGCGAGGGGAAAAACTGTTTTTT

J: TRBJ1-4
D: -
V: TRBV5-6
size: once
CDR3: CASSLPGGPDTKLFF
DNA: TGTGCCAGCAGCTTGCCGGGGGGACCCGATACCAAACTGTTTTTT

J: TRBJ2-1
D: TRBD2
V: TRBV9
size: -
CDR3: CASSGGLAPSWQFF
DNA: TGTGCCAGTTCGGGGGGACTAGCGCCAAGTTGGCAGTTCTTC

J: TRBJ2-1
D: TRBD1
V: TRBV10-3
size: few
CDR3: CAIRRDSNNEQFF
DNA: TGTGCCATCAGAAGGGACAGCAACAATGAGCAGTTCTTC

J: TRBJ2-3
D: -
V: TRBV20-1
size: many
CDR3: CSARDGRTLDTQYF
DNA: TGCAGTGCTAGAGATGGGCGGACTTTAGATACGCAGTATTTT

J: TRBJ2-3
D: TRBD1
V: TRBV5-1
size: -
CDR3: CASSLGPGQGASTQYF
DNA: TGCGCCAGCAGCTTGGGACCGGGACAGGGTGCGAGTACGCAGTATTTT

J: TRBJ2-1
D: -
V: TRBV20-1
size: -
CDR3: CSARPGESYNEQFF
DNA: TGCAGTGCTCGGCCGGGGGAATCCTACAATGAGCAGTTCTTC

J: TRBJ2-1
D: TRBD1
V: TRBV5-1
size: many
CDR3: CASSSTGGTGIYNEQFF
DNA: TGCGCCAGCAGCTCGACCGGCGGGACAGGGATTTACAATGAGCAGTTCTTC

J: TRBJ2-7
D: -
V: TRBV6-2/TRBV6-3
size: few
CDR3: CASSYGMTLYEQYF
DNA: TGTGCCAGCAGTTACGGAATGACACTGTACGAGCAGTACTTC

J: TRBJ1-4
D: -
V: TRBV6-2/TRBV6-3
size: -
CDR3: CASSYGGRGEKLFF
DNA: TGTGCCAGCAGTTACGGCGGGAGAGGTGAAAAACTGTTTTTT

J: TRBJ1-1
D: -
V: TRBV6-4
size: -
CDR3: CASTTTATSEAFF
DNA: TGTGCCAGCACTACGACCGCCACCTCTGAAGCTTTCTTT

J: TRBJ2-3
D: TRBD2
V: TRBV20-1
size: many
CDR3: CSAPPALAGETDTQYF
DNA: TGCAGTGCCCCCCCCGCACTAGCGGGGGAGACAGATACGCAGTATTTT

J: TRBJ2-7
D: TRBD1
V: TRBV4-3
size: -
CDR3: CASSQEDRAPYEQYF
DNA: TGCGCCAGCAGCCAAGAAGACAGGGCCCCCTACGAGCAGTACTTC

J: TRBJ1-1
D: -
V: TRBV2
size: many
CDR3: CASSLTRGNTEAFF
DNA: TGTGCCAGCAGCTTGACACGAGGAAACACTGAAGCTTTCTTT

J: TRBJ1-2
D: -
V: TRBV7-2
size: few
CDR3: CASSLNPQGHGYTF
DNA: TGTGCCAGCAGCTTAAATCCACAGGGCCATGGCTACACCTTC

J: TRBJ1-1
D: -
V: TRBV7-2
size: -
CDR3: CASSEGGVDMNTEAFF
DNA: TGTGCCAGCAGCGAGGGGGGGGTAGACATGAACACTGAAGCTTTCTTT

J: TRBJ2-1
D: TRBD1
V: TRBV18
size: -
CDR3: CASFQSQGAGNEQFF
DNA: TGTGCCAGCTTTCAATCCCAGGGGGCTGGGAATGAGCAGTTCTTC

J: TRBJ2-1
D: -
V: TRBV20-1
size: -
CDR3: CSARDFRGSVNEQFF
DNA: TGCAGTGCTAGAGACTTCAGGGGTTCGGTCAATGAGCAGTTCTTC

J: TRBJ1-5
D: -
V: TRBV20-1
size: -
CDR3: CSASPRGSNQPQHF
DNA: TGCAGTGCTAGCCCCCGAGGGTCCAATCAGCCCCAGCATTTT

J: TRBJ1-2
D: TRBD1
V: TRBV20-1
size: many
CDR3: CSVSTGGYGYTF
DNA: TGCAGTGTTTCGACAGGGGGGTATGGCTACACCTTC

J: TRBJ1-2
D: -
V: TRBV5-1
size: few
CDR3: CASSLGQLNYGYTF
DNA: TGCGCCAGCAGCTTGGGACAGCTTAACTATGGCTACACCTTC

J: TRBJ1-2
D: -
V: TRBV3-1
size: -
CDR3: CASSRAIRENYGYTF
DNA: TGTGCCAGCAGCCGAGCTATCAGGGAAAACTATGGCTACACCTTC

J: TRBJ2-7
D: -
V: TRBV24-1
size: -
CDR3: CATSKGHSYEQYF
DNA: TGTGCCACCAGTAAGGGGCACTCCTACGAGCAGTACTTC

J: TRBJ2-7
D: -
V: TRBV3-1
size: few
CDR3: CASSQTLGGFSYEQYF
DNA: TGTGCCAGCAGCCAAACTCTTGGCGGGTTCTCCTACGAGCAGTACTTC

J: TRBJ1-1
D: -
V: TRBV5-1
size: -
CDR3: CASSLGDRTAFF
DNA: TGCGCCAGCAGCTTGGGGGACCGGACGGCTTTCTTT

J: TRBJ1-2
D: TRBD1
V: TRBV6-2/TRBV6-3
size: -
CDR3: CASSTGAGYTF
DNA: TGTGCCAGCAGCACAGGGGCTGGCTACACCTTC

J: TRBJ2-1
D: TRBD2
V: TRBV12-3/TRBV12-4
size: few
CDR3: CATSPGGGLHNEQFF
DNA: TGTGCCACCTCTCCCGGGGGGGGCCTCCACAATGAGCAGTTCTTC

J: TRBJ1-1
D: -
V: TRBV9
size: once
CDR3: CASSRLGGDTEAFF
DNA: TGTGCCAGCAGCCGTTTGGGGGGAGACACTGAAGCTTTCTTT

J: TRBJ2-7
D: TRBD2
V: TRBV6-2/TRBV6-3
size: few
CDR3: CASSSGTRRYEQYF
DNA: TGTGCCAGCAGTTCCGGGACTAGGCGGTACGAGCAGTACTTC

J: TRBJ2-3
D: TRBD2
V: TRBV7-2
size: few
CDR3: CASSSSVAGGADTQYF
DNA: TGTGCCAGCAGCTCGTCAGTAGCGGGAGGGGCAGATACGCAGTATTTT

J: TRBJ1-1
D: -
V: TRBV7-3
size: many
CDR3: CASSPDGKNTEAFF
DNA: TGTGCCAGCAGCCCAGACGGGAAGAACACTGAAGCTTTCTTT

J: TRBJ2-2
D: -
V: TRBV7-2
size: -
CDR3: CASSFERTGELFF
DNA: TGTGCCAGCAGCTTCGAAAGAACCGGGGAGCTGTTTTTT

J: TRBJ1-1
D: -
V: TRBV12-3/TRBV12-4
size: many
CDR3: CASSARQLMNTEAFF
DNA: TGTGCCAGCAGTGCCCGACAGCTGATGAACACTGAAGCTTTCTTT

J: TRBJ2-1
D: -
V: TRBV28
size: few
CDR3: CASSFRQFSGQEQFF
DNA: TGTGCCAGCAGTTTTAGACAGTTTTCAGGTCAGGAGCAGTTCTTC

J: TRBJ1-2
D: -
V: TRBV5-5
size: -
CDR3: CASSLRGGRDGYTF
DNA: TGTGCCAGCAGCCTACGGGGGGGCCGGGATGGCTACACCTTC

J: TRBJ2-7
D: TRBD2
V: TRBV20-1
size: -
CDR3: CSAPWTSGSLFYEQYF
DNA: TGCAGTGCCCCCTGGACTAGCGGGAGTCTTTTCTACGAGCAGTACTTC

J: TRBJ2-1
D: TRBD1
V: TRBV6-5
size: few
CDR3: CASSYSTGGNEQFF
DNA: TGTGCCAGCAGTTACTCGACAGGGGGCAATGAGCAGTTCTTC

J: TRBJ2-7
D: TRBD2
V: TRBV20-1
size: many
CDR3: CSATSGTRVHEQYF
DNA: TGCAGTGCTACTTCCGGGACTAGAGTCCACGAGCAGTACTTC

J: TRBJ2-7
D: -
V: TRBV20-1
size: many
CDR3: CSALATGTYEQYF
DNA: TGCAGTGCCCTGGCGACGGGAACCTACGAGCAGTACTTC

J: TRBJ1-1
D: TRBD1
V: TRBV20-1
size: -
CDR3: CSVGQGNTEAFF
DNA: TGCAGTGTCGGACAGGGGAACACTGAAGCTTTCTTT

J: TRBJ1-2
D: -
V: TRBV18
size: once
CDR3: CASSPGQDYGYTF
DNA: TGTGCCAGCTCACCGGGCCAGGACTATGGCTACACCTTC

J: TRBJ1-2
D: TRBD1
V: TRBV27
size: few
CDR3: CASRTSGTGEGYTF
DNA: TGTGCCAGCAGGACTTCCGGGACAGGGGAGGGCTACACCTTC

J: TRBJ2-1
D: -
V: TRBV27
size: many
CDR3: CASSTVYNEQFF
DNA: TGTGCCAGCAGCACCGTATACAATGAGCAGTTCTTC

J: TRBJ1-5
D: -
V: TRBV25-1
size: -
CDR3: CASSGTNQPQHF
DNA: TGTGCCAGCAGTGGAACAAATCAGCCCCAGCATTTT

J: TRBJ2-7
D: TRBD2
V: TRBV27
size: -
CDR3: CASSGRGSYEQYF
DNA: TGTGCCAGCAGCGGGAGGGGCTCCTACGAGCAGTACTTC

J: TRBJ2-1
D: TRBD1
V: TRBV5-1
size: few
CDR3: CASSPGGRNNEQFF
DNA: TGCGCCAGCAGCCCAGGGGGCCGAAACAATGAGCAGTTCTTC

J: TRBJ1-1
D: TRBD1
V: TRBV27
size: few
CDR3: CASSTTGFRTEAFF
DNA: TGTGCCAGCAGTACGACAGGGTTTAGGACTGAAGCTTTCTTT